The sequence of this T cell receptor (beta chain) was determined in a study of T cells in Graves' hyperthyroidism and ophthalmopathy. Study background: The blood sample was taken at first diagnosis, before treatment began.

Criteria for exclusion of patients were uncontrolled infection, other autoimmune disease, pregnancy or lactation. PBMCs were sourced from approximately 10 ml fresh peripheral blood. Authors of the study amplified TCR beta CDR3 regions from RNA transcripts. An initial round of RT-PCR targeting the TCR CDR3 relied on the HTBI primer set. Each CDR3 protein gets one entry after TCRdb re-called the multiplex PCR reads with MiXCR. Among 750,000 to 950,000 distinct CDR3 sequences listed, 38% were seen once. This receptor was identified in a man between 18 and 35 years old with Graves' hyperthyroidism. Sequencing used blood.

Here the CDR3 DNA reads TGTGCCAGCACCTCACAACAGGGGGGGACTGGAAACACCATATATTTT. Its protein product is CASTSQQGGTGNTIYF. The gene calls are TRBV12-3 or TRBV12-4 and TRBJ1-3, with 8 bases lining up with TRBD1. CDR3 size: 16 residues. V lost 7 bases and J lost 2; bases outside the gene matches: 10.